The rows below give T cell receptor beta chains drawn from one sample of a study of T cells in localized non-small cell lung cancer. Profiling relied on immunoSEQ multiplex PCR, and the TCRdb table lists in-frame clones only, not all of them. The repertoire consists of about 33,000 clones, with approximately 81% occurring once and the leading ten covering about 35%. Sequenced here: peripheral blood, sampled before any cancer treatment. The receptor set was obtained from a male donor aged 60 or over with stage II squamous cell lung carcinoma. CDR3s include the opening cysteine and the closing phenylalanine or tryptophan. A D gene is named only where the DNA matches it firmly. Size tells how often a clone was seen (once, few, many) or the class of an expanded clone, and some rows leave it out.

abundance | j_gene | v_gene | d_gene | CDR3aa | CDR3nt
. | TRBJ2-5 | TRBV5-6 | . | CASNPGLGVPQETQYF | TGTGCCAGCAATCCGGGATTGGGAGTCCCACAAGAGACCCAGTACTTC
. | TRBJ2-7 | TRBV27 | TRBD2 | CASSPSLAGGPREQYF | TGTGCCAGCAGCCCATCACTAGCGGGAGGGCCGCGAGAGCAGTACTTC
. | TRBJ2-5 | TRBV11-3 | . | CASSTGRETQYF | TGTGCCAGCAGCACGGGGCGAGAGACCCAGTACTTC
. | TRBJ2-6 | TRBV27 | TRBD1 | CASSSTGALSGANVLTF | TGTGCCAGCAGTTCGACAGGGGCCCTCTCTGGGGCCAACGTCCTGACTTTC
. | TRBJ2-1 | TRBV2 | TRBD2 | CASSGSPSGGLNEQFF | TGTGCCAGCAGTGGGTCGCCTAGCGGGGGGTTGAATGAGCAGTTCTTC
. | TRBJ2-7 | TRBV5-4 | TRBD1 | CASSPLRTGREQYF | TGTGCCAGCAGCCCTCTCCGGACAGGGCGAGAGCAGTACTTC
. | TRBJ2-1 | TRBV5-6 | . | CASSFRVSHNEQFF | TGTGCCAGCAGCTTCAGGGTATCCCACAATGAGCAGTTCTTC
few | TRBJ2-2 | TRBV6-1 | . | CASRMSQVRTGELFF | TGTGCCAGCAGGATGTCCCAGGTGCGGACCGGGGAGCTGTTTTTT
. | TRBJ2-1 | TRBV6-1 | . | CASSVQVGAYNEQFF | TGTGCCAGCAGTGTACAGGTGGGCGCCTACAATGAGCAGTTCTTC
. | TRBJ1-2 | TRBV6-1 | . | CATVRDQTYGYTF | TGTGCCACGGTCCGAGATCAGACCTATGGCTACACCTTC
. | TRBJ2-5 | TRBV11-3 | . | CASSLDGAGQETQYF | TGTGCCAGCAGCTTAGATGGGGCAGGGCAAGAGACCCAGTACTTC
. | TRBJ2-7 | TRBV5-1 | . | CASRAGSYEQYF | TGCGCCAGCAGAGCAGGCTCCTACGAGCAGTACTTC
once | TRBJ2-7 | TRBV9 | TRBD1 | CASSTRPGQTYEQYF | TGTGCCAGCAGCACCCGTCCGGGACAGACCTACGAGCAGTACTTC
. | TRBJ2-2 | TRBV29-1 | . | CSVELMTGNTGELFF | TGCAGCGTTGAACTGATGACAGGGAACACCGGGGAGCTGTTTTTT
once | TRBJ2-7 | TRBV19 | . | CASSIGGAPLVYEQYF | TGTGCCAGTAGTATAGGGGGTGCGCCGTTGGTCTACGAGCAGTACTTC
. | TRBJ2-3 | TRBV5-1 | TRBD2 | CASSLPPGTSGGTDTQYF | TGCGCCAGCAGCCTGCCACCGGGGACTAGCGGGGGAACAGATACGCAGTATTTT
. | TRBJ2-5 | TRBV5-1 | TRBD2 | CASSLAGVSSGGQETQYF | TGCGCCAGCAGCTTGGCGGGCGTCTCTAGCGGGGGACAAGAGACCCAGTACTTC
. | TRBJ2-3 | TRBV4-1 | . | CASSQEGAGDTQYF | TGCGCCAGCAGCCAAGAGGGGGCGGGAGATACGCAGTATTTT
. | TRBJ1-4 | TRBV9 | . | CASSVSPRGAEKLFF | TGTGCCAGCAGCGTAAGCCCGAGGGGGGCCGAAAAACTGTTTTTT
. | TRBJ2-7 | TRBV7-8 | . | CASSLDPYEQYF | TGTGCCAGCAGCTTAGACCCTTACGAGCAGTACTTC
. | TRBJ2-4 | TRBV11-2 | TRBD2 | CASSLMRGKNIQYF | TGTGCCAGCAGCTTAATGCGGGGGAAAAACATTCAGTACTTC
. | TRBJ1-6 | TRBV7-9 | . | CVSSPSDSNSPLHF | TGTGTCAGCAGCCCATCGGACAGCAATTCACCCCTCCACTTT
. | TRBJ1-5 | TRBV28 | . | CASRTGGSNQPQHF | TGTGCCAGCAGGACGGGGGGAAGCAATCAGCCCCAGCATTTT
. | TRBJ2-3 | TRBV5-1 | TRBD2 | CASSLDTSGRGLQYF | TGCGCCAGCAGCTTGGATACTAGCGGGAGGGGTTTGCAGTATTTT
. | TRBJ1-1 | TRBV15 | TRBD1 | CATSRDRGPLTEAFF | TGTGCCACCAGCAGAGACAGGGGGCCTCTCACTGAAGCTTTCTTT
once | TRBJ2-6 | TRBV11-3 | . | CASSLVGANVLTF | TGTGCCAGCAGCCTAGTAGGGGCCAACGTCCTGACTTTC
. | TRBJ2-5 | TRBV11-2 | . | CASSYRETQYF | TGTGCCAGCAGCTACCGGGAGACCCAGTACTTC
. | TRBJ2-7 | TRBV7-3 | TRBD1 | CASSSDRSFEQYF | TGTGCCAGCAGCTCGGACAGGTCCTTCGAGCAGTACTTC
few | TRBJ2-7 | TRBV10-3 | TRBD1 | CAISASSGGQGGTYEQYF | TGTGCCATCAGTGCCTCCAGCGGGGGACAGGGGGGAACCTACGAGCAGTACTTC
. | TRBJ2-1 | TRBV11-3 | . | CASSLVGIASEQFF | TGTGCCAGCAGCTTAGTGGGGATAGCGAGTGAGCAGTTCTTC
. | TRBJ2-7 | TRBV18 | TRBD2 | CASSSHSAGAEYEQYF | TGTGCCAGCTCGTCCCACTCAGCGGGGGCCGAATACGAGCAGTACTTC
. | TRBJ2-1 | TRBV9 | TRBD1 | CASSVAPWTGLGNEQFF | TGTGCCAGCAGCGTAGCCCCTTGGACAGGGTTGGGCAATGAGCAGTTCTTC